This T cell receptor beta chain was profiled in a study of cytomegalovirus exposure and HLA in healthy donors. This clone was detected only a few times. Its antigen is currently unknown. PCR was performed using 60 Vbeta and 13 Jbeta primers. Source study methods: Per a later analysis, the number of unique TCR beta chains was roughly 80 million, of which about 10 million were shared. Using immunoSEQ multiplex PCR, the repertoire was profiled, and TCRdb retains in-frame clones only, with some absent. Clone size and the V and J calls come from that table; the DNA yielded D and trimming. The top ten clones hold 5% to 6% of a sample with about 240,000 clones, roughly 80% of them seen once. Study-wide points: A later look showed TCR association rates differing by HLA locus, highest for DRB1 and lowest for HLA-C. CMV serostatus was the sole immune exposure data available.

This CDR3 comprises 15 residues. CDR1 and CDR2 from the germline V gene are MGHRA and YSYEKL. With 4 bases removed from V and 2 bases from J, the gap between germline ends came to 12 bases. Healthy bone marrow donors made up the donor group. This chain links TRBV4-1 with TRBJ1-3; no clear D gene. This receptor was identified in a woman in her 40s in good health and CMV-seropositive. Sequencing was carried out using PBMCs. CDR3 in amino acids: CASSLARGTGNTIYF. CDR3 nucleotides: TGCGCCAGCAGCCTCGCGCGGGGTACTGGAAACACCATATATTTT.